The source of this T cell receptor beta chain is a study of radiotherapy plus CTLA-4 blockade in lung cancer. Study results and limitations: Dynamics of early blood T cell clones, together with interferon-beta, were reportedly the best predictors of response.

Ipilimumab CTLA-4 blockade and focal radiation were given to patients with chemo-refractory metastatic non-small-cell lung cancer. Profiled with immunoSEQ multiplex PCR; TCRdb holds only in-frame clones, not every one. The sample has 45,000 to 60,000 clones, approximately 78% seen once; the top ten hold approximately 3.3%. The CDR3 sequence is 16 residues long. CDR1 is SGHTA, CDR2 FQGTGA, per germline. V shed 2 bases and J shed 8 bases, with 19 bases lying between them. Details on this clone: Its antigen is currently unknown.

The V and J genes are TRBV7-3 and TRBJ2-1; D is perhaps TRBD1 (7 bases). The sequencing used peripheral blood, collected from a patient treated with radiotherapy plus ipilimumab. This TCR derives from a human donor with non-small cell lung cancer who had stable disease on radiotherapy plus ipilimumab. CDR3 residues: CASSLEARRGLDEQFF. The CDR3 region has the DNA TGTGCCAGCAGCTTAGAAGCTCGGAGGGGGCTGGATGAGCAGTTCTTC.